These T cell receptor beta chains were read from a single sample in a study of control samples from healthy donors and cancer patients. TCRdb keeps only in-frame clones here, not all; method: immunoSEQ multiplex PCR. Of about 55,000 clones listed, around 90% were seen once; the top ten hold roughly 3.8%. The source material was blood. Receptors originate from a man aged 50-60 years in good health. Each CDR3 is given with its conserved first and last residue. D genes are given only for firm matches. Not every row has a clone size; where given, it reads once, few, many or a size class.

v_call,j_call,d_call,clone_size,cdr3_aa,cdr3_nt
TRBV3-1/TRBV3-2,TRBJ2-1,-,-,CASSQPTSGDEQFF,TGTGCCAGCAGCCAACCGACTAGTGGAGATGAGCAGTTCTTC
TRBV19,TRBJ2-2,TRBD2,-,CASSIRLAAFGELFF,TGTGCCAGTAGTATCCGACTAGCGGCTTTCGGGGAGCTGTTTTTT
TRBV7-6,TRBJ2-7,TRBD2,-,CASSLQPAGVGEQYF,TGTGCCAGCAGCCTGCAACCAGCGGGAGTGGGGGAGCAGTACTTC
TRBV5-1,TRBJ2-3,TRBD2,-,CASTPGGSTDTQYF,TGCGCCAGCACCCCGGGAGGGAGCACAGATACGCAGTATTTT
TRBV3-1/TRBV3-2,TRBJ2-7,TRBD2,-,CASSQAASGNPRYEQYF,TGTGCCAGCAGCCAAGCGGCTAGCGGGAACCCCCGGTACGAGCAGTACTTC
TRBV6-5,TRBJ2-5,-,-,CASSWNRAQETQYF,TGTGCCAGCAGTTGGAACAGGGCCCAAGAGACCCAGTACTTC
TRBV7-9,TRBJ1-1,-,-,CASSSLGTEAFF,TGTGCCAGCAGCTCATTAGGGACTGAAGCTTTCTTT
TRBV7-9,TRBJ2-1,TRBD2,-,CASSPGTSGRASYNEQFF,TGTGCCAGCAGCCCCGGGACTAGCGGGAGGGCCTCCTACAATGAGCAGTTCTTC
TRBV10-3,TRBJ1-1,-,-,CAISESEYTEAFF,TGTGCCATCAGTGAGTCCGAGTACACTGAAGCTTTCTTT
TRBV5-8,TRBJ1-2,-,-,CASSLAGAGAGYGYTF,TGTGCCAGCAGCTTGGCGGGGGCAGGGGCTGGTTATGGCTACACCTTC
TRBV7-8,TRBJ1-5,-,once,CASSEGRGLWEQPQHF,TGTGCCAGCAGCGAAGGGAGAGGGTTGTGGGAACAGCCCCAGCATTTT
TRBV25-1,TRBJ2-3,-,-,CASSEGWSGTDTQYF,TGTGCCAGCAGTGAAGGATGGTCTGGCACAGATACGCAGTATTTT
TRBV7-2,TRBJ2-5,-,-,CASSLRGLQETQYF,TGTGCCAGCAGCTTACGGGGGCTCCAAGAGACCCAGTACTTC
TRBV5-5,TRBJ1-6,-,-,CASSVANRDLNSPLHF,TGTGCCAGCAGCGTAGCCAACCGGGACCTCAATTCACCCCTCCACTTT
TRBV3-1/TRBV3-2,TRBJ1-1,-,-,CASSQGWGAFF,TGTGCCAGCAGCCAGGGATGGGGAGCTTTCTTT
TRBV6-5,TRBJ2-5,-,-,CASTPRDPAGTQYF,TGTGCCAGCACCCCCCGGGACCCCGCCGGGACCCAGTACTTC
TRBV11-3,TRBJ2-1,TRBD2,-,CASSLETSGSYNEQFF,TGTGCCAGCAGCTTAGAGACTAGCGGGAGCTACAATGAGCAGTTCTTC
TRBV2,TRBJ1-1,TRBD1,few,CASSSRTGGNTEAFF,TGTGCCAGCAGTTCTCGGACAGGGGGCAACACTGAAGCTTTCTTT
TRBV5-1,TRBJ1-1,-,-,CASSLAGVRNTEAFF,TGCGCCAGCAGCTTGGCTGGGGTGAGGAACACTGAAGCTTTCTTT
TRBV28,TRBJ1-5,-,-,CASSLGQNQPQHF,TGTGCCAGCAGTTTGGGCCAAAATCAGCCCCAGCATTTT
TRBV10-3,TRBJ2-1,TRBD2,-,CATISGTSADEQFF,TGTGCCACTATTAGCGGGACTAGTGCGGATGAGCAGTTCTTC
TRBV18,TRBJ2-2,TRBD2,-,CASSQPSGLVAGELFF,TGTGCCAGCTCACAGCCCTCGGGACTAGTGGCCGGGGAGCTGTTTTTT
TRBV6-1,TRBJ2-2,-,-,CASSEGRSTGELFF,TGTGCCAGCAGTGAGGGTAGGAGCACCGGGGAGCTGTTTTTT
TRBV6-2/TRBV6-3,TRBJ2-1,-,-,CASTPGAGYEQFF,TGTGCCAGCACCCCAGGGGCAGGGTATGAGCAGTTCTTC
TRBV29-1,TRBJ1-4,TRBD1,-,CSVLGTGNEKLFF,TGCAGCGTTCTCGGGACAGGTAATGAAAAACTGTTTTTT
TRBV29-1,TRBJ1-1,-,-,CSVTTRGTPEAFF,TGCAGCGTTACCACCCGAGGGACACCTGAAGCTTTCTTT
TRBV3-1/TRBV3-2,TRBJ2-3,TRBD1,-,CASSPRQGVTDTQYF,TGTGCCAGCAGCCCCCGACAGGGGGTCACAGATACGCAGTATTTT
TRBV14,TRBJ2-3,-,-,CASSQNSADTQYF,TGTGCCAGCAGCCAAAACAGCGCAGATACGCAGTATTTT
TRBV28,TRBJ1-3,-,-,CASLSPGTGNTIYF,TGTGCCAGCTTGAGTCCGGGTACTGGAAACACCATATATTTT
TRBV4-1,TRBJ1-5,-,-,CASSQDAQPQSNQPQHF,TGCGCCAGCAGCCAAGACGCCCAGCCCCAGAGCAATCAGCCCCAGCATTTT
TRBV9,TRBJ1-4,TRBD1,-,CASSPRQGEKLFF,TGTGCCAGCAGCCCGCGACAGGGTGAAAAACTGTTTTTT
TRBV29-1,TRBJ2-5,TRBD1,-,CSVDGDREMRVETQYF,TGCAGCGTTGATGGCGACAGGGAAATGAGGGTTGAGACCCAGTACTTC
TRBV6-5,TRBJ2-7,-,-,CASSHRWTYEQYF,TGTGCCAGCAGCCATCGATGGACCTACGAGCAGTACTTC
TRBV5-8,TRBJ1-2,-,-,CASSFSPVYGYTF,TGTGCCAGCAGCTTTTCCCCCGTATACGGCTACACCTTC
TRBV29-1,TRBJ2-1,TRBD2,-,CSVEASSGSTGEQFF,TGCAGCGTTGAAGCCTCGAGCGGGAGCACGGGTGAGCAGTTCTTC
TRBV12-5,TRBJ2-7,-,-,CASGRETGREQYF,TGTGCTAGTGGCCGGGAGACAGGTCGCGAGCAGTACTTC
TRBV6-6,TRBJ1-1,-,-,CASSQGTEAFF,TGTGCCAGCAGCCAGGGCACTGAAGCTTTCTTT
TRBV14,TRBJ2-1,TRBD2,-,CASSLLTSGRVDNEQFF,TGTGCCAGCAGCCTCTTGACTAGCGGGAGGGTAGACAATGAGCAGTTCTTC
TRBV7-3,TRBJ2-2,TRBD2,-,CASSFTSGAGELFF,TGTGCCAGCAGCTTCACTAGCGGGGCCGGGGAGCTGTTTTTT
TRBV15,TRBJ1-1,-,-,CATQDHRRSTEAFF,TGTGCCACCCAGGATCATAGGAGGAGTACTGAAGCTTTCTTT
TRBV28,TRBJ1-4,TRBD1,-,CASTPPGQGNEKLFF,TGTGCCAGCACCCCTCCGGGACAGGGAAATGAAAAACTGTTTTTT
TRBV29-1,TRBJ2-2,-,-,CSVAVGAGGELFF,TGCAGCGTTGCTGTAGGGGCGGGCGGGGAGCTGTTTTTT
TRBV2,TRBJ2-2,-,-,CASRPGRVNTGELFF,TGTGCCAGTAGACCGGGACGGGTCAACACCGGGGAGCTGTTTTTT
TRBV5-4,TRBJ1-6,-,once,CASSLPRGDSPLHF,TGTGCCAGCAGCCTACCTCGGGGGGATTCACCCCTCCACTTT
TRBV4-3,TRBJ2-3,-,-,CASSQERKGVNTDTQYF,TGCGCCAGCAGCCAAGAGAGAAAGGGGGTCAACACAGATACGCAGTATTTT
TRBV5-4,TRBJ1-2,-,-,CASSSPDSTNYGYTF,TGTGCCAGCAGCTCTCCGGACAGTACTAACTATGGCTACACCTTC
TRBV9,TRBJ2-1,TRBD2,once,CASSVGTGGDEQFF,TGTGCCAGCAGCGTAGGGACGGGGGGGGATGAGCAGTTCTTC
TRBV2,TRBJ2-1,-,-,CASSDSISYNEQFF,TGTGCCAGCAGTGACAGTATCTCCTACAATGAGCAGTTCTTC
TRBV28,TRBJ2-7,-,once,CASRGDSGSHEQYF,TGTGCCAGCAGGGGGGACAGCGGGAGCCACGAGCAGTACTTC
TRBV6-4,TRBJ2-3,TRBD2,once,CASSDTAGGDTQYF,TGTGCCAGCAGTGACACAGCGGGAGGCGATACGCAGTATTTT
TRBV5-1,TRBJ1-2,TRBD1,once,CASSPGQGGDYTF,TGCGCCAGCAGCCCGGGACAGGGGGGTGACTACACCTTC
TRBV24-1,TRBJ2-1,-,-,CATSDGSPYNEQFF,TGTGCCACCAGTGACGGGAGCCCCTACAATGAGCAGTTCTTC